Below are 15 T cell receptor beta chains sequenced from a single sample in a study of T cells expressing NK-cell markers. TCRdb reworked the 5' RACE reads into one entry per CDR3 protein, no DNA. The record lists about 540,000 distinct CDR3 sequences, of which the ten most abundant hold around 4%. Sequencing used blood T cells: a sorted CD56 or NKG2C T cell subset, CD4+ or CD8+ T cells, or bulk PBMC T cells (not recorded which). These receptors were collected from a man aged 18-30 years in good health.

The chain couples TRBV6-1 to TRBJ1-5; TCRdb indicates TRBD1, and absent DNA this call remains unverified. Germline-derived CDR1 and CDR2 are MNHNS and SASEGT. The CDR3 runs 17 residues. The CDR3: CASRSKPGQGSNQPQHF.

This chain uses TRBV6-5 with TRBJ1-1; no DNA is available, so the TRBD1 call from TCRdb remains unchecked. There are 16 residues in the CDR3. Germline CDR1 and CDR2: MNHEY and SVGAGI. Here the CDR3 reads CASSRVGGRVNTEAFF.

CDR3 sequence reads: CATSSSSGRDEQFF. This rearrangement joins TRBV15 to TRBJ2-1; TCRdb names TRBD2, which stays unverified in the absence of DNA. Germline CDR1 is LNHNV and CDR2 is YYDKDF (reference sequence). The CDR3 contains 14 residues.

The chain's CDR3 is CASSQGVDGYTF. The chain recombines TRBV6-6 with TRBJ1-2. Germline assignment: CDR1 MNHNY and CDR2 SVGAGI (reference sequence). The CDR3 is 12 amino acids.

The CDR3 loop is CASSLDRVNYEQYF. V is TRBV5-1 and J is TRBJ2-7. The germline CDR1 and CDR2 sequences are SGHRS and YFSETQ. The CDR3 is 14 amino acids.

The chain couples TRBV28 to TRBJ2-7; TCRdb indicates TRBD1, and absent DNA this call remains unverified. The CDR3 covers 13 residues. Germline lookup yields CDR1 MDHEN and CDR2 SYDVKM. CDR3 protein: CASIASGDYEQYF. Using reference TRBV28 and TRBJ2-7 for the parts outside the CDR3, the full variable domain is DVKVTQSSRYLVKRTGEKVFLECVQDMDHENMFWYRQDPGLGLRLIYFSYDVKMKEKGDIPEGYSVSREKKERFSLILESASTNQTSMYLCASIASGDYEQYFGPGTRLTVT.

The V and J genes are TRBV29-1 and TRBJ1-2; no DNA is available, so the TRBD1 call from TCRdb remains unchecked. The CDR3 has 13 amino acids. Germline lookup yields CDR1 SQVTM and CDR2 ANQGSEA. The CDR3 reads CSVPDRGFYGYTF.

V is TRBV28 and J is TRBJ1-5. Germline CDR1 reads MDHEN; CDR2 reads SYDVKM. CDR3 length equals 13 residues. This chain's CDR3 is CASSLSLDQPQHF.

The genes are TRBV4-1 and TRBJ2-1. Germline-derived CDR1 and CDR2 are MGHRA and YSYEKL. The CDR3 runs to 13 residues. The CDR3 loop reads CASSQEQLLEQFF.

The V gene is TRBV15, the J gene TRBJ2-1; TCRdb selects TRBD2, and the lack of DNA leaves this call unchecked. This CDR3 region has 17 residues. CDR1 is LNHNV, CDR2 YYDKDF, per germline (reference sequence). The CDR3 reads CATSRGIRDYRYNEQFF.

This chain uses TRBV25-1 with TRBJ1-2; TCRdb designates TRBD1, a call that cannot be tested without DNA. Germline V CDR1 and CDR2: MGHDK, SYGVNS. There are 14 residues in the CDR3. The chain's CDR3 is CATQGGPTNYGYTF.

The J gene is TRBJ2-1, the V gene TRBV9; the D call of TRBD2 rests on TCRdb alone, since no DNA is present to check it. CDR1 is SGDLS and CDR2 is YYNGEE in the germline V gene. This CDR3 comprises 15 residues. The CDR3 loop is CASSYETSGDNEQFF.

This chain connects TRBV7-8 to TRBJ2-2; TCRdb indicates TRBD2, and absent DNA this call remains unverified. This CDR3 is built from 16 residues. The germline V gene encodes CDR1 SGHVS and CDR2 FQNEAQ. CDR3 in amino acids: CASSSIPGLNTGELFF.

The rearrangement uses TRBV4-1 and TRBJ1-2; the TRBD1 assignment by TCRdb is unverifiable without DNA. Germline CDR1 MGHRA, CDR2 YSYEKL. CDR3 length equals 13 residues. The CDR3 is CASSQPLGDGYTF.

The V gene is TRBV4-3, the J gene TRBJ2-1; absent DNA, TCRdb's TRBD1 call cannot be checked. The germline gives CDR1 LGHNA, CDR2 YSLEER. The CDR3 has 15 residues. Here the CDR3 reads CASSQVGSPYNEQFF.